Each of the 8 T cell receptor beta chains below was sequenced from the same sample in a study of graft-versus-host responses after intestinal transplantation. The antigens these receptors bind are not known. The repertoire was sequenced with immunoSEQ multiplex PCR; TCRdb's copy has only in-frame clones and lacks some. The sample records about 85,000 clones, around 83% being singletons. This specimen consisted of unstimulated CD8+ T cells sorted from spleen or lymph node cells, obtained before intestinal transplant. These receptors all come from a human donor who received an intestinal transplant.

The J gene is TRBJ1-1, the V gene TRBV6-5, with D tentatively TRBD1 (5 bases). The CDR3 runs 15 residues. Trimming removed 4 bases from V and 7 bases from J, with 19 bases in between. Per germline, CDR1 MNHEY and CDR2 SVGAGI. The CDR3, as DNA: TGTGCCAGCAGTTTTTTTTTGACAGATAGAGTTGAAGCTTTCTTT. The encoded protein is CASSFFLTDRVEAFF.

This chain joins TRBV6-5 and TRBJ2-3; tentative D call: TRBD1 (6 bases). Germline loops: CDR1 MNHEY, CDR2 SVGAGI. V was trimmed by 6 bases and J by 6 bases, leaving 19 bases between them. The CDR3 covers 15 residues. Here the CDR3 DNA reads TGTGCCAGCAGCCCCGAAGGACAGATGGTGGATACGCAGTATTTT. This gives the protein CASSPEGQMVDTQYF.

J is TRBJ1-4 and V is TRBV21-1. TRBV21-1 is reported as a pseudogene. The CDR3 has 13 amino acids. CDR3 residues: CAPTRALREKLFF. The CDR3 DNA follows: TGTGCCCCCACACGGGCCCTCCGGGAAAAACTGTTTTTT.

This chain uses TRBV5-6 with TRBJ2-7; perhaps TRBD1 as D (6 bases). The V and J ends lost 5 bases and 6 bases respectively, with 15 bases between them. Germline V gene sequence: CDR1 SGHDT, CDR2 YYEEEE. This CDR3 has 13 amino acids. Written as DNA, the CDR3 is TGTGCCAGCAGTCTGCCGACAGGACTCGAGCAGTACTTC. Amino acid sequence: CASSLPTGLEQYF.

The chain has TRBV29-1 and TRBJ2-1; 8 bases agree with TRBD1. In germline, CDR1 is SQVTM, CDR2 ANQGSEA. The CDR3 is 15 residues long. V lost 0 bases and J lost 1; bases outside the gene matches: 2. The chain's CDR3 is CSVEEGDRSYNEQFF. For the CDR3, the DNA is TGCAGCGTTGAAGAGGGGGACAGGTCCTACAATGAGCAGTTCTTC.

CDR3 sequence reads: CASRTAGTSGLNEQFF. As DNA, the CDR3 is TGTGCCAGCAGAACCGCTGGGACTAGCGGGCTCAATGAGCAGTTCTTC. The chain is built from TRBV2 and TRBJ2-1, with TRBD2 matching 12 bases. Germline V lookup: CDR1 SNHLY, CDR2 FYNNEI. With 6 bases clipped from V and 6 bases from J, the junction kept 9 bases outside the gene matches. The CDR3 has 16 amino acids.

This clone has just one count. The gene calls are TRBV10-2 and TRBJ2-7, with D perhaps TRBD2 (5 bases). The germline V gene encodes CDR1 WSHSY and CDR2 SAAADI. The CDR3 runs to 16 residues. V was trimmed by 4 bases and J by 2 bases, leaving 18 bases between them. The CDR3: CASSATMDLSPYEQYF. The CDR3 coding sequence is TGCGCCAGCAGTGCGACTATGGACTTGTCCCCCTACGAGCAGTACTTC.

The rearrangement links TRBV11-2 to TRBJ2-5, with D perhaps matching TRBD1 (6 bases). Germline loops: CDR1 SGHAT, CDR2 FQNNGV. V gave up 4 bases and J gave up 0 bases, with 12 bases separating them. There are 15 residues in the CDR3. CDR3 region: CASSSLGQHQETQYF. The CDR3 nucleotides read TGTGCCAGCAGCTCCCTAGGACAGCACCAAGAGACCCAGTACTTC.